This T cell receptor (beta chain) was found in a study of T cells after yellow fever vaccination. General observations from the study: A small share of clonotypes appeared in both CD4 and CD8 compartments.

As to this clonotype: Its antigen remains unknown.

TCRdb reprocessed the 5' RACE reads with MiXCR, giving one entry per CDR3 protein. Of over 300,000 distinct CDR3 sequences listed, 3% to 4.5% were seen once; the top ten hold 23%. The CDR3 contains 14 residues. Germline loops: CDR1 LGHNA, CDR2 YSLEER. V lost 1 base and J 4 bases, leaving 10 bases between the germline ends. The TCR originated in a man between 18 and 35 years old who received the YFV17D yellow fever vaccine. The rearrangement links TRBV4-3 to TRBJ1-1; D uncertain. Here the sequenced sample was PBMCs, taken on the day of the yellow fever booster vaccination. CDR3 protein: CASSQGSSGTEAFF. DNA of the CDR3: TGCGCCAGCAGCCAAGGTTCCAGCGGCACTGAAGCTTTCTTT.